This T cell receptor (beta chain) derives from a study of T-cell memory formation after mild COVID-19. Study information: The two donors had largely donor-specific TCR clusters. Notes on the study in general: Certain responding clones were present in pre-infection memory, suggesting participation of cross-reactive memory. Among contracting clones, CD4+ were mainly CM/EM and CD8+ enriched in EMRA. Contracting clones from day 15 to 85 had balanced CD4/CD8; later expanders favoured CD4+.

TCRdb re-analysed the 5' RACE reads in MiXCR, keeping a single row per CDR3 protein. The sample yields about 540,000 distinct CDR3 sequences, about a fifth seen once. This clonotype was seen a handful of times. Its antigen is not known. Sequenced sample: PBMCs or a T cell subset sorted from them (not recorded which). This receptor was identified in an adult woman who had mild COVID-19 (a few samples of this study predate the infection). Cell type and time point are not known.

CDR3 sequence reads: CASTPGQGHYSNQPQHF. The CDR3 region has the DNA TGTGCCAGCACACCGGGACAGGGACATTATAGCAATCAGCCCCAGCATTTT. V is TRBV6-2 or TRBV6-3 and J is TRBJ1-5, with 9 bases matching TRBD1. The germline V gene has CDR1 MNHEY and CDR2 SVGEGT. This CDR3 contains 17 residues. V shed 7 bases, J shed 0 bases, and the junction held 10 bases outside the gene matches.